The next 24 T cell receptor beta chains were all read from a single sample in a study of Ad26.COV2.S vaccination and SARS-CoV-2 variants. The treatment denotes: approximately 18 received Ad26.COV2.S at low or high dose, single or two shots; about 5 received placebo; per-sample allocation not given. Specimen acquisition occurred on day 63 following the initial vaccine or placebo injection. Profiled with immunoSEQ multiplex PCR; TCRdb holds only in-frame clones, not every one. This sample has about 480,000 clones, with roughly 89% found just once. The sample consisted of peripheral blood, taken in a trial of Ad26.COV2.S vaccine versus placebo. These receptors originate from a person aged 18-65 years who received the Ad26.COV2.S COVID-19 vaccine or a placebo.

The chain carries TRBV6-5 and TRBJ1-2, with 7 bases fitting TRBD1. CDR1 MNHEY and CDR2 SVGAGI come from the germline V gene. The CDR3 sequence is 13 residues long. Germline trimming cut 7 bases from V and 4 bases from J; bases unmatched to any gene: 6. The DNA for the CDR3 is TGTGCCAGCACCCCGACAGGGCCCTATGGCTACACCTTC. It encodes CASTPTGPYGYTF.

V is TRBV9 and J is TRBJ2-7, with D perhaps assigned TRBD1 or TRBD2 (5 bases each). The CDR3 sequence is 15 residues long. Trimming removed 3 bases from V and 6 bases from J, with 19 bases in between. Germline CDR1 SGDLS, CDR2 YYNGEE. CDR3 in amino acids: CASSAEGQTFSEQYF. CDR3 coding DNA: TGTGCCAGCAGCGCTGAGGGGCAGACGTTTAGCGAGCAGTACTTC.

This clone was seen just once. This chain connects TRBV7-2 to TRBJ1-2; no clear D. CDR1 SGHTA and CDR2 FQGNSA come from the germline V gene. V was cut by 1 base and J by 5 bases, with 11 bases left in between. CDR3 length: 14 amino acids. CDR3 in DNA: TGTGCCAGCAGCTTAGTGTCAGGAACGTATGGCTACACCTTC. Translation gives CASSLVSGTYGYTF.

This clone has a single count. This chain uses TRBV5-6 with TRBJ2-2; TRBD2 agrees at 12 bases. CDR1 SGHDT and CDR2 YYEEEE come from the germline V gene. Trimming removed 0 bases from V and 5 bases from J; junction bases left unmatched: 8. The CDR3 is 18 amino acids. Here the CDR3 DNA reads TGTGCCAGCAGCTTGGATCTAGCGGGAGGGAGTCGGACCGGGGAGCTGTTTTTT. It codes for CASSLDLAGGSRTGELFF.

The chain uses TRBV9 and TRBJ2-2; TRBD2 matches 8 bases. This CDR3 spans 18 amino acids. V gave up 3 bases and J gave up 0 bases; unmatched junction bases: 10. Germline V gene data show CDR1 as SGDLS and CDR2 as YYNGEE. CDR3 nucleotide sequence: TGTGCCAGCAGCGCACCCTTGGCGGGAGGAACGAACACCGGGGAGCTGTTTTTT. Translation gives CASSAPLAGGTNTGELFF.

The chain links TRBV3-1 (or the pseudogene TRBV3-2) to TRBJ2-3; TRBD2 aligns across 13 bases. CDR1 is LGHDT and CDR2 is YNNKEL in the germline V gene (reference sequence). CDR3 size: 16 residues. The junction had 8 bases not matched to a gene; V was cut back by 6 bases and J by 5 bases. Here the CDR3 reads CASRDRTSGRIDTQYF. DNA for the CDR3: TGTGCCAGCAGGGACCGGACTAGCGGGAGAATAGATACGCAGTATTTT.

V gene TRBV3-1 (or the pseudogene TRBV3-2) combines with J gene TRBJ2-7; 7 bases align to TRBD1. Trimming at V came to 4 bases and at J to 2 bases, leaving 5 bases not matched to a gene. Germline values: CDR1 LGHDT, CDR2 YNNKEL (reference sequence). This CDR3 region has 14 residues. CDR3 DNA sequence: TGTGCCAGCAGCCGACAGGGCGGAACCTACGAGCAGTACTTC. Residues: CASSRQGGTYEQYF.

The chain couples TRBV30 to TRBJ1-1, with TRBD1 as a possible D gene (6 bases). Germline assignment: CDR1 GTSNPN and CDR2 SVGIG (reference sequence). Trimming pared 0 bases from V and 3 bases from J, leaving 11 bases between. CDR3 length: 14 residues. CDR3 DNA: TGTGCCTGGAGTGTATGGGGGGCTGACACTGAAGCTTTCTTT. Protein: CAWSVWGADTEAFF.

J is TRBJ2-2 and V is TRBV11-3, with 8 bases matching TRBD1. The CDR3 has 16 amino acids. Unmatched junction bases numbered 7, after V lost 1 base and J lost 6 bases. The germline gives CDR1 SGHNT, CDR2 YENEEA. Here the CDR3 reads CASSLGQGIGPGELFF. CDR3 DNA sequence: TGTGCCAGCAGCTTAGGACAGGGGATTGGTCCCGGGGAGCTGTTTTTT.

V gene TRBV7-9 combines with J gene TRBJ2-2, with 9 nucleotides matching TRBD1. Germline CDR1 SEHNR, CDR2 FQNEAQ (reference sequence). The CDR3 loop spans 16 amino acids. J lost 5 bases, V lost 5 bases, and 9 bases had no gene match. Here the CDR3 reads CASSTGTGLLTGELFF. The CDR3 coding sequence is TGTGCCAGCAGCACTGGGACAGGGCTTTTAACCGGGGAGCTGTTTTTT.

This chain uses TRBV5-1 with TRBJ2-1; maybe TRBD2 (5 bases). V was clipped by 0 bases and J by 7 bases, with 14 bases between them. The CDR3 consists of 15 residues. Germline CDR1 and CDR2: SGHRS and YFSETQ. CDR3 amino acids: CASSLVLGLSNEQFF. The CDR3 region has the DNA TGCGCCAGCAGCTTGGTTCTAGGACTGTCGAATGAGCAGTTCTTC.

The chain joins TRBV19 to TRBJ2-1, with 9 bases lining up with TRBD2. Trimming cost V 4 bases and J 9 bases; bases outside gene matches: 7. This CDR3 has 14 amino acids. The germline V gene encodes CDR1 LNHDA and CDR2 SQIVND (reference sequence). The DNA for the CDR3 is TGTGCCAGTAGTAGGCTAGCGGGGTTAGTTGAGCAGTTCTTC. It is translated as CASSRLAGLVEQFF. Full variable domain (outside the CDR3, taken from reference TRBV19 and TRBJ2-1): DGGITQSPKYLFRKEGQNVTLSCEQNLNHDAMYWYRQDPGQGLRLIYYSQIVNDFQKGDIAEGYSVSREKKESFPLTVTSAQKNPTAFYLCASSRLAGLVEQFFGPGTRLTVL.

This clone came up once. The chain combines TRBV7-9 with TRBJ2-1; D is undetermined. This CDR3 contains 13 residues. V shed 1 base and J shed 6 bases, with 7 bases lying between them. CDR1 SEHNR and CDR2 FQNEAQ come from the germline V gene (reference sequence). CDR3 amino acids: CASSLEGFNEQFF. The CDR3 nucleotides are TGTGCCAGCAGCTTAGAGGGCTTCAATGAGCAGTTCTTC. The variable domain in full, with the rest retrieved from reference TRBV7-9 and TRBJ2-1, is DTGVSQNPRHKITKRGQNVTFRCDPISEHNRLYWYRQTLGQGPEFLTYFQNEAQLEKSRLLSDRFSAERPKGSFSTLEIQRTEQGDSAMYLCASSLEGFNEQFFGPGTRLTVL.

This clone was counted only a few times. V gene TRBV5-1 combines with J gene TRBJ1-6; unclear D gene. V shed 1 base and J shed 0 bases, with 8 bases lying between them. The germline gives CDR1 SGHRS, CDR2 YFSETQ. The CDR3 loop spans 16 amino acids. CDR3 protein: CASSLTFGSYNSPLHF. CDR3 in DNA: TGCGCCAGCAGCTTGACTTTCGGCTCCTATAATTCACCCCTCCACTTT.

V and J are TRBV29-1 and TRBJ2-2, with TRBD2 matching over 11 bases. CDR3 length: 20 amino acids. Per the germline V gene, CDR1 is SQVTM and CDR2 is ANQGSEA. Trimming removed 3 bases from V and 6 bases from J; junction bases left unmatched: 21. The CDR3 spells CSVEGRGNIVGTSGAGELFF. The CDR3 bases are TGCAGCGTTGAGGGCAGGGGTAACATTGTGGGGACTAGCGGAGCCGGGGAGCTGTTTTTT.

This CDR3 is CAWSLNNEQFF. The DNA for the CDR3 is TGTGCCTGGAGCCTTAACAATGAGCAGTTCTTC. The rearrangement joins TRBV30 to TRBJ2-1, with D unclear. The germline CDR1 and CDR2 sequences are GTSNPN and SVGIG (reference sequence). This CDR3 has 11 amino acids. The V end was cut by 3 bases, the J end by 5 bases, with 5 bases between.

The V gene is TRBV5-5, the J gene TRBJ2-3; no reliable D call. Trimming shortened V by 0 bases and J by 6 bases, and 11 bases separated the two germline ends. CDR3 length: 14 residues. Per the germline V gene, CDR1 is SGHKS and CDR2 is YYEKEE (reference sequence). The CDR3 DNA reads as TGTGCCAGCAGCTTGGGACCCGGCATGGATACGCAGTATTTT. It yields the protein CASSLGPGMDTQYF.

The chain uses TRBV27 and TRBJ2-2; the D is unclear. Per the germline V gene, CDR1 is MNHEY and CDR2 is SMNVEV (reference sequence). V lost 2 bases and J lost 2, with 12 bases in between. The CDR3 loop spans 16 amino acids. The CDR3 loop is CASSLHSVENTGELFF. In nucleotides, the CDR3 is TGTGCCAGCAGTTTACATAGTGTGGAAAACACCGGGGAGCTGTTTTTT.

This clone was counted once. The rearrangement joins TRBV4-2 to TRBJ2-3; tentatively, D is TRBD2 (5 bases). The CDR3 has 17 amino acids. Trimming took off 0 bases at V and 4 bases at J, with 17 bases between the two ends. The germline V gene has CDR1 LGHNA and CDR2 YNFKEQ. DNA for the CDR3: TGTGCCAGCAGCCAAGAGTTCAGCGGAGGCCCTGCAGATACGCAGTATTTT. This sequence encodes CASSQEFSGGPADTQYF.

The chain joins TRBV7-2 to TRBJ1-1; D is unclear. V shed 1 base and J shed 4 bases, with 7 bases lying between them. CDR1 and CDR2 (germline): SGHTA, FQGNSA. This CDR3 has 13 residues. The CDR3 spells CASSLVLLTEAFF. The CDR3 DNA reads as TGTGCCAGCAGCTTAGTCTTGCTCACTGAAGCTTTCTTT.

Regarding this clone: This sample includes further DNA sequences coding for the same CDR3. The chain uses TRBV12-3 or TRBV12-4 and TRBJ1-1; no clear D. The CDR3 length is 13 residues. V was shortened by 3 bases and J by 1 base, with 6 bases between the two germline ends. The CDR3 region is CASSFPGNTEAFF. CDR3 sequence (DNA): TGTGCCAGCAGTTTTCCCGGGAACACTGAAGCTTTCTTT.

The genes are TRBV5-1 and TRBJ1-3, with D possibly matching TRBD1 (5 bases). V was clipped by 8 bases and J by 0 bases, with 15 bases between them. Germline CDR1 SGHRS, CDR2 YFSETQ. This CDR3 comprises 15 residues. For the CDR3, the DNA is TGCGCCAGTTCGCCCCAGGGCGTCTCTGGAAACACCATATATTTT. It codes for CASSPQGVSGNTIYF. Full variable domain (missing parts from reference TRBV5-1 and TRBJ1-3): KAGVTQTPRYLIKTRGQQVTLSCSPISGHRSVSWYQQTPGQGLQFLFEYFSETQRNKGNFPGRFSGRQFSNSRSEMNVSTLELGDSALYLCASSPQGVSGNTIYFGEGSWLTVV.

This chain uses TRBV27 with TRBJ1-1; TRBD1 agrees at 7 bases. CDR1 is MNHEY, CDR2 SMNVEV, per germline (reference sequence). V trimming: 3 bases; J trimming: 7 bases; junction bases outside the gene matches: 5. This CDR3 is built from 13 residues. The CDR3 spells CASSFTGQSEAFF. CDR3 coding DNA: TGTGCCAGCAGTTTCACGGGACAGAGTGAAGCTTTCTTT.

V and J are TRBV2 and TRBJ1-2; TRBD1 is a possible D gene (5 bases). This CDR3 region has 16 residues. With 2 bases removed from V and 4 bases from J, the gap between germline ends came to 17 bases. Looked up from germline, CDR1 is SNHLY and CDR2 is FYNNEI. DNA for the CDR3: TGTGCCAGCAGTGAATCCCTTAGGTGGGGGGGCTATGGCTACACCTTC. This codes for CASSESLRWGGYGYTF.